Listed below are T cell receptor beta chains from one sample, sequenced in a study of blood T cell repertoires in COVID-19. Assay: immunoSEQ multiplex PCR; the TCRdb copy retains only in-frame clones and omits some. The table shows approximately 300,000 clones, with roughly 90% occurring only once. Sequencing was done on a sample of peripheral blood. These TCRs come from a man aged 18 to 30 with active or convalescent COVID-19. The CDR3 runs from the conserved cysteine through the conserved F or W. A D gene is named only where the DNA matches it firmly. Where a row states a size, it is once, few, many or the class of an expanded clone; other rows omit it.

CAIATAGVSSSYNEQFF,TGTGCCATCGCGACTGCAGGGGTCAGTAGCTCCTACAATGAGCAGTTCTTC,-,-,TRBV10-3,TRBJ2-1
CASSYSASTHEQYF,TGTGCCAGCAGTTACTCGGCTAGCACCCACGAGCAGTACTTC,-,-,TRBV6-5,TRBJ2-7
CASSSGLQKSQHF,TGTGCCAGCAGCTCGGGACTTCAGAAGTCCCAGCATTTT,once,-,TRBV28,TRBJ1-5
CASSLQVSGANVLTF,TGTGCCAGCAGCCTTCAGGTCTCTGGGGCCAACGTCCTGACTTTC,-,-,TRBV7-9,TRBJ2-6
CASSNGTSGGVSTDTQYF,TGTGCCAGCAGTAACGGGACTAGCGGGGGGGTTAGCACAGATACGCAGTATTTT,-,TRBD2,TRBV5-4,TRBJ2-3
CASSRAGPSYEQYF,TGTGCCAGCAGCAGAGCCGGTCCCTCCTACGAGCAGTACTTC,-,-,TRBV6-2/TRBV6-3,TRBJ2-7
CASSPEVGEQYF,TGTGCCAGCAGCCCAGAGGTTGGGGAGCAGTACTTC,once,-,TRBV6-5,TRBJ2-7
CASSEPGTISNEQFF,TGTGCCAGCAGTGAACCAGGGACTATATCCAATGAGCAGTTCTTC,-,TRBD2,TRBV6-1,TRBJ2-1
CASSSLAPDTQYF,TGTGCCAGCAGTTCCCTAGCTCCAGATACGCAGTATTTT,-,-,TRBV12-3/TRBV12-4,TRBJ2-3
CAISEVAGGQGTGELFF,TGTGCCATCAGTGAGGTAGCGGGGGGCCAGGGAACCGGGGAGCTGTTTTTT,-,TRBD2,TRBV10-3,TRBJ2-2
CASSLRGGPNSPLHF,TGTGCCAGCAGCTTAAGGGGAGGCCCTAATTCACCCCTCCACTTT,once,-,TRBV11-2,TRBJ1-6
CASSQFGRVGNTIYF,TGTGCCAGCAGCCAATTCGGCAGGGTGGGAAACACCATATATTTT,-,-,TRBV7-8,TRBJ1-3
CASSQAQGVPGTIYF,TGTGCCAGCAGCCAAGCACAGGGGGTCCCGGGCACCATATATTTT,-,TRBD1,TRBV7-8,TRBJ1-3
CARSLTESTGALGQPQHF,TGTGCCAGAAGCCTTACGGAAAGCACAGGGGCCCTCGGGCAGCCCCAGCATTTT,once,TRBD1,TRBV5-3,TRBJ1-5
CASTSGLTYGYTF,TGTGCCAGCACCTCGGGACTTACCTATGGCTACACCTTC,once,-,TRBV28,TRBJ1-2
CASSPQAILSGNTIYF,TGTGCCAGCAGCCCTCAGGCGATTCTCTCTGGAAACACCATATATTTT,-,-,TRBV7-2,TRBJ1-3
CASSQAGGTYEQYF,TGCGCCAGCAGCCAAGCGGGGGGCACCTACGAGCAGTACTTC,-,-,TRBV4-1,TRBJ2-7
CASSIRGLAGDEQYF,TGTGCCAGTAGTATCCGAGGACTAGCGGGAGACGAGCAGTACTTC,-,TRBD2,TRBV19,TRBJ2-7
CASSDWGKDRVTQPQHF,TGTGCCAGCAGCGATTGGGGGAAAGACAGGGTAACTCAGCCCCAGCATTTT,-,-,TRBV21-1,TRBJ1-5
CASSDFEGTGGNEQFF,TGTGCCAGCAGTGATTTCGAGGGAACGGGGGGGAATGAGCAGTTCTTC,-,TRBD2,TRBV6-4,TRBJ2-1
CASSQLIRGLRDTQYF,TGTGCCAGCAGCCAGCTCATCCGGGGACTCAGAGATACGCAGTATTTT,-,-,TRBV3-1/TRBV3-2,TRBJ2-3
CASSLAIAGGWYNEQFF,TGTGCCAGCAGCTTAGCGATTGCGGGGGGTTGGTACAATGAGCAGTTCTTC,-,TRBD2,TRBV7-2,TRBJ2-1
CASKLLAGGQETQYF,TGTGCCAGCAAATTACTAGCGGGGGGCCAAGAGACCCAGTACTTC,-,TRBD2,TRBV27,TRBJ2-5
CASSLLNPRDNEQFF,TGTGCCAGCAGTTTATTGAACCCTCGGGACAATGAGCAGTTCTTC,-,-,TRBV27,TRBJ2-1
CASRQAMNTGELFF,TGTGCCAGCAGGCAAGCTATGAACACCGGGGAGCTGTTTTTT,-,-,TRBV7-8,TRBJ2-2
CASSLVRSYNSPLHF,TGTGCCAGCAGCTTAGTACGGTCCTATAATTCACCCCTCCACTTT,-,-,TRBV11-2,TRBJ1-6
CASGWERAEQFF,TGTGCCAGCGGGTGGGAGAGGGCTGAGCAGTTCTTC,-,-,TRBV6-5,TRBJ2-1
CASSQGVPSDGYTF,TGTGCCAGCAGCCAAGGGGTCCCCTCTGATGGCTACACCTTC,few,-,TRBV6-2/TRBV6-3,TRBJ1-2
CSVGGGPSEQYF,TGCAGCGTTGGAGGGGGCCCCTCTGAGCAGTACTTC,-,TRBD1,TRBV29-1,TRBJ2-7
CASSESPPGLAGHEQFF,TGTGCCAGCAGTGAAAGTCCTCCCGGACTAGCGGGACATGAGCAGTTCTTC,-,TRBD2,TRBV6-1,TRBJ2-1
CASSPGQALGYGYTF,TGTGCCAGCAGCCCCGGACAGGCTCTCGGCTATGGCTACACCTTC,few,TRBD1,TRBV13,TRBJ1-2
CASSFREGRSYEQYF,TGTGCCAGCAGCTTCCGGGAGGGCCGATCCTACGAGCAGTACTTC,-,TRBD2,TRBV7-8,TRBJ2-7
CATSRGQNARQKYF,TGTGCCACCAGCAGAGGTCAGAACGCCCGACAAAAGTATTTT,-,-,TRBV15,TRBJ2-3
CASSASFSVQADQPQHF,TGTGCCAGCAGTGCCTCTTTTTCGGTACAGGCGGATCAGCCCCAGCATTTT,once,-,TRBV6-1,TRBJ1-5
CAISAGGASGSWGTDTQYF,TGTGCCATCAGTGCCGGTGGGGCTAGCGGGAGTTGGGGCACAGATACGCAGTATTTT,-,TRBD2,TRBV10-3,TRBJ2-3
CASSHRYRQETQYF,TGTGCCAGCAGCCATCGCTACCGCCAAGAGACCCAGTACTTC,-,-,TRBV14,TRBJ2-5
CASSPGGSGYEQYF,TGCGCCAGCAGCCCGGGGGGGTCCGGCTACGAGCAGTACTTC,-,TRBD2,TRBV5-1,TRBJ2-7
CASLGGSYNEQFF,TGTGCCTCACTCGGGGGTTCGTACAATGAGCAGTTCTTC,-,-,TRBV7-9,TRBJ2-1
CASSPAGTSNINEQYF,TGTGCCAGCAGCCCTGCCGGGACTAGTAATATCAACGAGCAGTACTTC,-,TRBD2,TRBV13,TRBJ2-7
CASSLGSGQYYEQYF,TGTGCCAGCAGCTTAGGTAGCGGGCAATACTACGAGCAGTACTTC,-,TRBD2,TRBV13,TRBJ2-7
CASSLLEEQFF,TGCGCCAGCAGCTTGCTCGAGGAGCAGTTCTTC,-,-,TRBV5-1,TRBJ2-1
CASSRPPGSSYNEQFF,TGTGCCAGTAGTAGACCCCCCGGGAGCTCCTACAATGAGCAGTTCTTC,-,-,TRBV19,TRBJ2-1
CASSTPGQGSVGYGYTF,TGTGCCAGCAGTACCCCGGGACAGGGATCGGTGGGGTATGGCTACACCTTC,-,TRBD1,TRBV28,TRBJ1-2
CASSHAGTSGSPRTGELFF,TGTGCCAGCAGCCACGCCGGGACTAGCGGGAGCCCGAGGACCGGGGAGCTGTTTTTT,-,TRBD2,TRBV5-5,TRBJ2-2
CASGETPYEQYF,TGTGCCTCCGGTGAAACCCCCTACGAGCAGTACTTC,-,-,TRBV15,TRBJ2-7
CASSEGLAGVTDAISTDTQYF,TGCGCCAGCAGTGAAGGACTAGCGGGGGTGACCGATGCCATTAGCACAGATACGCAGTATTTT,-,TRBD2,TRBV10-1,TRBJ2-3
CATSRDRLEETQYF,TGTGCCACCAGCAGAGATCGACTTGAGGAGACCCAGTACTTC,-,-,TRBV15,TRBJ2-5
CAISVGGQETQYF,TGTGCCATCAGTGTCGGGGGCCAAGAGACCCAGTACTTC,-,-,TRBV10-3,TRBJ2-5
CASSPRGGRGYQPQHF,TGTGCCAGCAGTCCACGAGGTGGTAGGGGATATCAGCCCCAGCATTTT,-,-,TRBV2,TRBJ1-5
CASSPRDNTDTQYF,TGTGCCAGCAGCCCCCGGGACAACACAGATACGCAGTATTTT,-,-,TRBV7-9,TRBJ2-3
CASREERAWEETQYF,TGTGCCAGCAGAGAAGAACGGGCCTGGGAGGAGACCCAGTACTTC,-,-,TRBV2,TRBJ2-5
CSVGQGTQPQHF,TGCAGCGTTGGCCAGGGTACTCAGCCCCAGCATTTT,few,-,TRBV29-1,TRBJ1-5
CASSVGQETQYF,TGTGCCAGCAGTGTCGGGCAAGAGACCCAGTACTTC,-,-,TRBV2,TRBJ2-5
CASSWGGPGETQYF,TGTGCCAGCAGCTGGGGGGGGCCTGGAGAGACCCAGTACTTC,-,-,TRBV7-9,TRBJ2-5
CASRVEEGVDEQYF,TGTGCCAGCAGGGTCGAAGAGGGGGTGGACGAGCAGTACTTC,-,-,TRBV7-8,TRBJ2-7
CASSQVGASGGGDTQYF,TGCGCCAGCAGCCAAGTCGGGGCCAGCGGGGGCGGGGATACGCAGTATTTT,-,TRBD2,TRBV4-1,TRBJ2-3
CASSVGSFSYEQYF,TGTGCCAGCAGCGTAGGGAGCTTCTCCTACGAGCAGTACTTC,-,-,TRBV9,TRBJ2-7
CASSPTGLASGNTIYF,TGTGCCAGCAGCCCGACAGGGTTGGCTTCTGGAAACACCATATATTTT,-,TRBD1,TRBV5-5,TRBJ1-3